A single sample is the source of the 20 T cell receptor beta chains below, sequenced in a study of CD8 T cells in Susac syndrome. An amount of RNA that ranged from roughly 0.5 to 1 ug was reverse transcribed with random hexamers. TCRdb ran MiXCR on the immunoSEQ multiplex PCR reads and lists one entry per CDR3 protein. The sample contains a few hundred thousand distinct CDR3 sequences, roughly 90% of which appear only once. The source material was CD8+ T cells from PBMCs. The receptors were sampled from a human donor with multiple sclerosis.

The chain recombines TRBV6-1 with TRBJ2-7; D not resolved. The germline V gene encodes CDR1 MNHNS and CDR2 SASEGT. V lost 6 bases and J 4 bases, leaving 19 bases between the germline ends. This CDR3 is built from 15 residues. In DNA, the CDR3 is TGTGCCAGCAGCGCTGGCCTTATCGGGTCTTACGAGCAGTACTTC. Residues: CASSAGLIGSYEQYF.

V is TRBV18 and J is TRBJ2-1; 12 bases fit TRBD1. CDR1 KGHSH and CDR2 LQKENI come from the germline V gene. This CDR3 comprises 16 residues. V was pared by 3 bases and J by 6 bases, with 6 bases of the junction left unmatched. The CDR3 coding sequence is TGTGCCAGCTCACCGATGGGACAGGGGGCGGGCAATGAGCAGTTCTTC. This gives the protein CASSPMGQGAGNEQFF.

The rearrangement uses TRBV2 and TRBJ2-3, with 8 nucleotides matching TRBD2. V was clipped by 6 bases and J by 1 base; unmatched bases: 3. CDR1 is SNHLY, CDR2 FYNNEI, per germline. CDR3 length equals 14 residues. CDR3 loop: CASRAGGGTDTQYF. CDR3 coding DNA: TGTGCCAGCAGGGCGGGAGGCGGCACAGATACGCAGTATTTT. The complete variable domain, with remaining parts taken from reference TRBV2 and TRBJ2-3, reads EPEVTQTPSHQVTQMGQEVILRCVPISNHLYFYWYRQILGQKVEFLVSFYNNEISEKSEIFDDQFSVERPDGSNFTLKIRSTKLEDSAMYFCASRAGGGTDTQYFGPGTRLTVL.

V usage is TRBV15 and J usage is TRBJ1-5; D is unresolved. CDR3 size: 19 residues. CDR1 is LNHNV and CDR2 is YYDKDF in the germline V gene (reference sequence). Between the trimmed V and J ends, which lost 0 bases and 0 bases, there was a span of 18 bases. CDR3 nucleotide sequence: TGTGCCACCAGCAGAGATGATCGTAGGCCAGAATATAGCAATCAGCCCCAGCATTTT. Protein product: CATSRDDRRPEYSNQPQHF.

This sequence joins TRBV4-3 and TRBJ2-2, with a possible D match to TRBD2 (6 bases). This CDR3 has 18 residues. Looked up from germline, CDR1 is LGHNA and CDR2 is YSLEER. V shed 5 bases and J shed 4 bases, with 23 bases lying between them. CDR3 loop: CASSVGALGVEGTGELFF. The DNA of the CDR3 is TGCGCCAGCAGCGTCGGGGCCTTGGGGGTGGAGGGCACCGGGGAGCTGTTTTTT.

CDR3 region: CASNSGTGYYTEAFF. As DNA, the CDR3 is TGTGCCAGCAACTCCGGGACAGGCTATTACACTGAAGCTTTCTTT. The chain is built from TRBV25-1 and TRBJ1-1, with 8 bases aligning to TRBD1. The CDR3 totals 15 residues. Germline lookup yields CDR1 MGHDK and CDR2 SYGVNS. The J segment lost 3 bases and the V segment lost 7 bases, leaving 10 bases of the junction unmatched.

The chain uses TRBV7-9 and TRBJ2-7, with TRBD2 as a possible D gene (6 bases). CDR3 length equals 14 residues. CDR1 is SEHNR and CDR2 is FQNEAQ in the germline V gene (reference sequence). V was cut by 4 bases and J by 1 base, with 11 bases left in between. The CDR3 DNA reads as TGTGCCAGCAGCTCTGGGGAGGCTTCCTACGAGCAGTACTTC. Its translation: CASSSGEASYEQYF.

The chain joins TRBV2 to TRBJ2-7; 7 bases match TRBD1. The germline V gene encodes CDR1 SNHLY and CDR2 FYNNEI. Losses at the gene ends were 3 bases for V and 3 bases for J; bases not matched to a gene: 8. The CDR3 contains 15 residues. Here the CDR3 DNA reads TGTGCCAGCAGTGACAGGGACAGCCGCGGCTACGAGCAGTACTTC. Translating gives CASSDRDSRGYEQYF.

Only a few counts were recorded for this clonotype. CDR3 bases: TGTGCCAGCAGCAGCCGACTAGCGGGACTCCTCAATGAGCAGTTCTTC. Protein: CASSSRLAGLLNEQFF. V is TRBV13 and J is TRBJ2-1; 11 positions agree with TRBD2. The germline V gene encodes CDR1 PRHDT and CDR2 FYEKMQ (reference sequence). The J segment lost 6 bases and the V segment lost 5 bases, leaving 9 bases of the junction unmatched. This CDR3 is built from 16 residues.

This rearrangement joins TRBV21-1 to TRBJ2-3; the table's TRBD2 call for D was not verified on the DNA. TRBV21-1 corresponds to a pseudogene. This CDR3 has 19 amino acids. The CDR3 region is CASSKVPFSLAGVGDTQYF. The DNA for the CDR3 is TGTGCCAGCAGCAAAGTCCCCTTCTCACTAGCGGGAGTTGGAGATACGCAGTATTTT.

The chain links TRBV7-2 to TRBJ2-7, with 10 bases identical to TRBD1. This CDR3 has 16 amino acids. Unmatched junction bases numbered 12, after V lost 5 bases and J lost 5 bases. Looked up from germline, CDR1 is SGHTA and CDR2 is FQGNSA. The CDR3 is CASSPSFGTGVNEQYF. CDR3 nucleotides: TGTGCCAGCAGCCCCTCCTTTGGGACAGGGGTAAACGAGCAGTACTTC.

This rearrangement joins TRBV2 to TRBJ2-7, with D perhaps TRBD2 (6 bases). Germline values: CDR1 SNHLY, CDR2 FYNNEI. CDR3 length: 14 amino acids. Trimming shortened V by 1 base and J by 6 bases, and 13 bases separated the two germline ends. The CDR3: CASSEGGIGPEQYF. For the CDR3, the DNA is TGTGCCAGCAGTGAAGGCGGGATAGGCCCCGAGCAGTACTTC.

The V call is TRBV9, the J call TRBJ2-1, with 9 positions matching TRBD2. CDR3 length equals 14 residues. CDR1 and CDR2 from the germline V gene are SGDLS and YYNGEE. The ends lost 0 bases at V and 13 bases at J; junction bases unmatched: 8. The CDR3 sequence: CASSVDLSGGPQFF. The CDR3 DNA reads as TGTGCCAGCAGCGTAGATCTTAGCGGGGGACCACAGTTCTTC.

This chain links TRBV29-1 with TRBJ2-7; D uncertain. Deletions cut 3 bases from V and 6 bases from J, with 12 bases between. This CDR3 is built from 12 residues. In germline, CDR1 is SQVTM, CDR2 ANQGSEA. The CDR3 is CSVEFTLGEQYF. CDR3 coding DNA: TGCAGCGTTGAGTTTACCCTGGGCGAGCAGTACTTC.

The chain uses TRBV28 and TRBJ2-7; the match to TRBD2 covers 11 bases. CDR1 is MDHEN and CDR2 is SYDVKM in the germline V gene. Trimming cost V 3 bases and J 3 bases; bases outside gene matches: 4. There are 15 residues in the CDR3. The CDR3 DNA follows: TGTGCCAGCAGTTTTCGGGGACTAGCGGACTACGAGCAGTACTTC. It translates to CASSFRGLADYEQYF.

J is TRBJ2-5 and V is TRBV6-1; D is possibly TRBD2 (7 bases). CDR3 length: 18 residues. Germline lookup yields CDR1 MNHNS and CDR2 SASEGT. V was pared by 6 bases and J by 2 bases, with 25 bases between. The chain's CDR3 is CASSLPSPRGPYQETQYF. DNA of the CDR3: TGTGCCAGCAGCCTACCCTCTCCGCGGGGGCCCTATCAAGAGACCCAGTACTTC.

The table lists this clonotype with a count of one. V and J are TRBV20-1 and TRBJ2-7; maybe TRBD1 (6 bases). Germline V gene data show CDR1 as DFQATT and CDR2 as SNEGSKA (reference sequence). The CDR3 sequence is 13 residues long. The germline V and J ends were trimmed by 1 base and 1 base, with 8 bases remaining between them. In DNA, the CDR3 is TGCAGTGCTAGAGGGGACAAGTCCTACGAGCAGTACTTC. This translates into CSARGDKSYEQYF.

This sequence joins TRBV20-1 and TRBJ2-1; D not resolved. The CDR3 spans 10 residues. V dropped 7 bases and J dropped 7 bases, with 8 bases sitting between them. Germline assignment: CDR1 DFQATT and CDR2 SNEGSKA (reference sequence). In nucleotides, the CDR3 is TGCAGTGTTAAAGGAAATGAGCAGTTCTTC. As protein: CSVKGNEQFF.

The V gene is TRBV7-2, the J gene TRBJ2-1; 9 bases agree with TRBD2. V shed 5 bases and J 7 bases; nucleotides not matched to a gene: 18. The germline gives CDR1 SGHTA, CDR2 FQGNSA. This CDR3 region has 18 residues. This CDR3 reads CASSPGLAGVGLGNEQFF. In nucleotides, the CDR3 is TGTGCCAGCAGCCCGGGACTAGCCGGCGTGGGGTTAGGAAATGAGCAGTTCTTC.

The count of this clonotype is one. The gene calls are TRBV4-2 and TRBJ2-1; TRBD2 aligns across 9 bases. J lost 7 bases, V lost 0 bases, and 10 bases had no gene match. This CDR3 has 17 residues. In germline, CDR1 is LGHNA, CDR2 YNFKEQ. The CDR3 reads CASSQDETGLASNEQFF. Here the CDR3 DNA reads TGTGCCAGCAGCCAAGATGAAACGGGACTAGCATCGAATGAGCAGTTCTTC.